This T cell receptor (beta chain) was observed in a study of molecular identifiers for immune sequencing clone quantification. As to this clonotype: This sequence may be a read error, since a much larger clone differs from it by one base.

In TCRdb, the PCR reads were re-called with MiXCR into one record per CDR3 protein. The sample lists approximately 320,000 distinct CDR3 sequences; roughly 24% were seen once. Germline trimming cut 0 bases from V and 8 bases from J; bases unmatched to any gene: 12. Looked up from germline, CDR1 is PRHDT and CDR2 is FYEKMQ (reference sequence). The CDR3 length is 17 residues. The chain carries TRBV13 and TRBJ2-1; 8 nucleotides agree with TRBD2. The TCR was taken from a human donor in good health. Some libraries in this study had Jurkat cell RNA spiked in. Sequenced input: naive CD8+ T cells from blood, with Jurkat cell RNA spiked in. Subset noted: FACS-sorted CD8+CD4-CCR7+CD45RA+ naive T cells. CDR3 nucleotides: TGTGCCAGCAGCTTAGGCTATCGGACTAGCAGGGTTGATGAGCAGTTCTTC. This codes for CASSLGYRTSRVDEQFF.